This record looks at one TCR beta chain sequence and its context. Which antigen it targets is not known. It has no much larger one-base neighbor in the sample; base qualities were not kept. The meaning of the sample's time point label: individuals recovered from natural SARS-CoV-2 infection. The data belong to a study of Ad26.COV2.S vaccination and SARS-CoV-2 variants (dated by TCRdb to the early 2020s). With respect to the entire study: TCRbeta repertoire sequencing was used to assess the specificity and breadth of SARS-CoV-2-reactive T cell receptors after Ad26.COV2.S vaccination. The TCR-sequenced set comprised about 30 samples: some 20 Ad26.COV2.S vaccine recipients, 5 placebo recipients and 8 SARS-CoV-2 convalescent individuals. Study-wide conclusions, independent of this receptor: Ad26.COV2.S recipients had higher spike-specific TCR breadth than placebo recipients (P = 0.0014). After vaccination, substantial breadth of spike-specific CD8+ and CD4+ T cell responses was reported. Non-spike TCR breadth was comparable between vaccine and placebo recipients, consistent with the vaccine containing only spike. The authors noted that total T cell responses may have been underestimated by the TCR breadth and depth analyses.

The immunoSEQ Assay was used to sequence TCRbeta CDR3 regions. After extraction, genomic DNA underwent amplification by bias-controlled multiplex PCR, followed by high-throughput sequencing. Processing in the source paper ran as follows. To quantify the absolute abundance of every unique TCRbeta CDR3 region, sequences were collapsed and filtered. T cell fraction was estimated by normalizing TCRbeta template counts to usable DNA, which was measured by amplifying reference genes present in all nucleated cells. Repertoire TCRs were annotated as SARS-CoV-2-specific by exact matching of V gene, CDR3 amino acid sequence and J gene to a known reactive TCR set. MIRA supplied the reference SARS-CoV-2 TCR set, which was filtered for enrichment in COVID-19-positive ImmuneCODE repertoires so that public or cross-reactive TCRs were removed. Based on the MIRA antigens, annotated TCRs were further analysed at the level of specific ORF or position within ORF. Depth was the summed frequency of annotated unique rearrangements, while breadth was defined as annotated unique rearrangements over total unique productive rearrangements. Group comparisons of TCR breadth used two-sided Wilcoxon rank-sum tests. The source is immuneACCESS, and TCRdb retained only in-frame sequences with V and J called. Part of the clones is not carried over; for the studies checked, unresolved V genes explain less than half of this, and the remainder is unexplained. V and J calls and clone size are as listed in that table; D and trimming were resolved from the DNA. A total of 350,000 to 450,000 clones appear in this sample, roughly 94% of them only once. Of the sample, about 3.9% is held by the ten largest clones.

The CDR3 runs 15 residues from the cysteine to the phenylalanine. Of the read, only the CDR3 DNA is kept; its 45 bases are in frame from base 1. Cut back by 1 base and 6 bases, the V and J ends lie 13 bases apart. Based on the germline V gene, the CDR1 and CDR2 sequences are KGHSH and LQKENI. The TCR originated in a human donor who had recovered from COVID-19. The chain is assembled from TRBV18 and TRBJ2-1; no D gene can be assigned with confidence. Specimen: peripheral blood, collected after recovery from COVID-19. The DNA is TGTGCCAGCTCACCACAAAGACCTCCGGGCAATGAGCAGTTCTTC. The translation is CASSPQRPPGNEQFF.